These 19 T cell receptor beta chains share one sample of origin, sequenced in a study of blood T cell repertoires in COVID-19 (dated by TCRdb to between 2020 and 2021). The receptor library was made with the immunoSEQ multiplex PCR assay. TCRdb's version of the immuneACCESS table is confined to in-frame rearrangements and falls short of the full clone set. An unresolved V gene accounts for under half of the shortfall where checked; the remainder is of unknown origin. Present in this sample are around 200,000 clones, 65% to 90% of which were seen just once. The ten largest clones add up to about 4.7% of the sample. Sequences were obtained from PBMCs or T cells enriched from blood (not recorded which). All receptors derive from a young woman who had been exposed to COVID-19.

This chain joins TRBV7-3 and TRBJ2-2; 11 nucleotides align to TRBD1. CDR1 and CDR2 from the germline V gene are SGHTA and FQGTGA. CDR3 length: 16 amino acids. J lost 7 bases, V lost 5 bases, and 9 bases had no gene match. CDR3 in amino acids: CASSLGTGGSHGELFF. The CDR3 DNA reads TGTGCCAGCAGCCTTGGGACAGGGGGTTCCCACGGGGAGCTGTTTTTT.

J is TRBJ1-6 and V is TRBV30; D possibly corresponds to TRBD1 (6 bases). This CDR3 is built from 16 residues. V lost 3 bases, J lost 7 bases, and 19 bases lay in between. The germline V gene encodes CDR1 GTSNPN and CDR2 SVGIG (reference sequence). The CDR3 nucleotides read TGTGCCTGGAGACCGCTCGGGACACGAGGGAATTCACCCCTCCACTTT. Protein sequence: CAWRPLGTRGNSPLHF.

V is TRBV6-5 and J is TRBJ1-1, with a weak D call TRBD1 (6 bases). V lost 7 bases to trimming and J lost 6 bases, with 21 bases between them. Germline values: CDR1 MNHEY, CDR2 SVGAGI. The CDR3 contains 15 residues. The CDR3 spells CASKAGGGRRAEAFF. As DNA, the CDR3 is TGTGCCAGCAAAGCGGGAGGGGGGCGGAGAGCTGAAGCTTTCTTT.

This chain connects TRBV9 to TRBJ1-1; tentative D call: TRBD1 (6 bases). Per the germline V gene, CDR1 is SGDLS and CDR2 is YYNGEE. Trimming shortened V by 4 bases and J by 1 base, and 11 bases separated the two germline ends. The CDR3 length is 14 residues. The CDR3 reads CASSKTQGNTEAFF. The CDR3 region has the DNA TGTGCCAGCAGCAAAACACAGGGGAACACTGAAGCTTTCTTT.

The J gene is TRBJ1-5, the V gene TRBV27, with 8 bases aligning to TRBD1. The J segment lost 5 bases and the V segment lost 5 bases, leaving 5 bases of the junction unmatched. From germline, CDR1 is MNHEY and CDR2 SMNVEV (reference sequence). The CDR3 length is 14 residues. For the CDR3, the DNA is TGTGCCAGCAGTCCGTACAGGGGGGATCAGCCCCAGCATTTT. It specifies CASSPYRGDQPQHF.

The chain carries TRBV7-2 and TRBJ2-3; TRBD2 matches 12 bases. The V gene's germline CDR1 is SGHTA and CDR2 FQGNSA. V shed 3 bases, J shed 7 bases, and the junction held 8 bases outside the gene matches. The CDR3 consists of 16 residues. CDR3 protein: CASSLASGGAANTQYF. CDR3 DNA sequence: TGTGCCAGCAGCTTGGCTAGCGGGGGGGCAGCGAATACGCAGTATTTT.

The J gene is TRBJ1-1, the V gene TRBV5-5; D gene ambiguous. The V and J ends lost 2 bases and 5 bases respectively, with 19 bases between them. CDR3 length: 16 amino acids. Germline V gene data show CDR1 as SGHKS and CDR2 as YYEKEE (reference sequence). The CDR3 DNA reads TGTGCCAGCAGCTTATCGCCCTCACGGAGAGGGACTGAAGCTTTCTTT. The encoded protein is CASSLSPSRRGTEAFF.

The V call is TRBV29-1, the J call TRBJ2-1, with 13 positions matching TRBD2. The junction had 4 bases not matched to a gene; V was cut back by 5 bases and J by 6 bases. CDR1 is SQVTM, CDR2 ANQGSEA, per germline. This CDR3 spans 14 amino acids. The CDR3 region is CSVTRLAGGNEQFF. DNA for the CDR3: TGCAGCGTTACTAGACTAGCGGGGGGCAATGAGCAGTTCTTC.

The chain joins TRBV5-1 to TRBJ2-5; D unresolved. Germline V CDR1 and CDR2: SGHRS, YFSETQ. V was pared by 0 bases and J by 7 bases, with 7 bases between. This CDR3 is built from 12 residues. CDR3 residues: CASSLESGTQYF. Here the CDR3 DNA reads TGCGCCAGCAGCTTGGAGTCGGGGACCCAGTACTTC.

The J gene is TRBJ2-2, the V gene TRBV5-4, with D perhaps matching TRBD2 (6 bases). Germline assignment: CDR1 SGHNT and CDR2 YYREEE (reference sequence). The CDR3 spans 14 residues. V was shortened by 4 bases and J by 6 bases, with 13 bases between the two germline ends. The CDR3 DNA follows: TGTGCCAGCAGCGGGGTCGCGGGGTCCGGGGAGCTGTTTTTT. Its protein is CASSGVAGSGELFF.

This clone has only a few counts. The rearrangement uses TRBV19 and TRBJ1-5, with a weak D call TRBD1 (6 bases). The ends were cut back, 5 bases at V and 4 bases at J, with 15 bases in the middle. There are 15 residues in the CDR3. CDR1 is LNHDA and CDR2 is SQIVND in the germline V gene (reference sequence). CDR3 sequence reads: CASSLRGAGNQPQHF. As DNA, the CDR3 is TGTGCCAGTAGTCTCCGGGGGGCTGGGAATCAGCCCCAGCATTTT.

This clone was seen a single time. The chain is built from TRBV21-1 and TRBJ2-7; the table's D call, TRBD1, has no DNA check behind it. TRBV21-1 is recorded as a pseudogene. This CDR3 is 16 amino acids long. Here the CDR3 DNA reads TGTGCCAGCAGCCGCAAAAACAGGGGCGGCTCCTACGAGCAGTACTTC. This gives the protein CASSRKNRGGSYEQYF.

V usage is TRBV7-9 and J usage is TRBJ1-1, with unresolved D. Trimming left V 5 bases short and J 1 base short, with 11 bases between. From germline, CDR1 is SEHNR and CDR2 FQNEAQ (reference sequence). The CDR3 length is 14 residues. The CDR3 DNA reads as TGTGCCAGCAGCCTCGGGATCGAGAACACTGAAGCTTTCTTT. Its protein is CASSLGIENTEAFF.

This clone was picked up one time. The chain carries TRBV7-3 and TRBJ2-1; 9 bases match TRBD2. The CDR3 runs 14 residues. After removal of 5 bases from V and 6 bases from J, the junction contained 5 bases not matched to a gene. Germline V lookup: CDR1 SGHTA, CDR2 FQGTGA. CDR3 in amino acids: CASSAPGLANEQFF. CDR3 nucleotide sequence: TGTGCCAGCAGCGCTCCGGGACTAGCCAATGAGCAGTTCTTC.

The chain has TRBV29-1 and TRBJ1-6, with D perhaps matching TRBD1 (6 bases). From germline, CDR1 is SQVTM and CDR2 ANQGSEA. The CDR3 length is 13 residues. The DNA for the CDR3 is TGCTCCATCCGGACAGACCTTAATTCACCCCTCCACTTT. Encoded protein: CSIRTDLNSPLHF.

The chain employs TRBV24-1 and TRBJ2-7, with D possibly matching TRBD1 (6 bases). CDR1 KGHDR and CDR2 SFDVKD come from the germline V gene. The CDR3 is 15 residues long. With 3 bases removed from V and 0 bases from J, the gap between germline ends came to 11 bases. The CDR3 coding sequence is TGTGCCACCAGTGATGCCCGGGACAACTCCTACGAGCAGTACTTC. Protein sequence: CATSDARDNSYEQYF.

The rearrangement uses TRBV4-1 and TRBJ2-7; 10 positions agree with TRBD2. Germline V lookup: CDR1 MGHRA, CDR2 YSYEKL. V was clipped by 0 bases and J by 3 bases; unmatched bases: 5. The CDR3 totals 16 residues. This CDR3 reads CASSQESGGAFYEQYF. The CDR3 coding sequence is TGCGCCAGCAGCCAAGAGAGCGGGGGGGCTTTCTACGAGCAGTACTTC.

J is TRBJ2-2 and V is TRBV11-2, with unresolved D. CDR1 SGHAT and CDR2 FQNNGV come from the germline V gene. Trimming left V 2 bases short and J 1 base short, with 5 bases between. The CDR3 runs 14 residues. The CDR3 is CASSLNLNTGELFF. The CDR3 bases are TGTGCCAGCAGCTTAAACTTGAACACCGGGGAGCTGTTTTTT.

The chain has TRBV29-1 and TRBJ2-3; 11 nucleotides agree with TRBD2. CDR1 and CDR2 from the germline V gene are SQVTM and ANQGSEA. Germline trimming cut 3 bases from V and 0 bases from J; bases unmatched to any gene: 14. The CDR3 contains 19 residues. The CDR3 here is CSVDVASGGPTSSTDTQYF. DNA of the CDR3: TGCAGCGTTGATGTGGCTAGCGGGGGGCCAACTTCTAGCACAGATACGCAGTATTTT.